The following is a TCR beta chain sequence with its context. What it recognizes is unknown. CDR3 size: 19 residues. Germline V gene sequence: CDR1 MDHEN, CDR2 SYDVKM. J lost 5 bases, V lost 4 bases, and 15 bases had no gene match. PCRs each included synthetic TCR analog templates spiked in. The table came from immunoSEQ multiplex PCR; TCRdb's copy has only in-frame clones and leaves some out. The data hold tens of thousands of clones, with roughly 89% observed a single time. The time point is: peripheral blood 6 weeks after treatment start. These data come from a study of PD-L1 blockade in urothelial cancer. Study overall: Analysis of the blood was performed 3 weeks (second dose) and 6 weeks after treatment start.

Overall study findings and caveats: Better survival was predicted by below-median pretreatment blood TCR clonality.

The source of this sequence is a woman between 55 and 75 years old with urothelial cancer. V is TRBV28 and J is TRBJ2-3, with 13 nucleotides matching TRBD2. This specimen consisted of PBMCs, obtained around atezolizumab (anti-PD-L1) treatment. The CDR3 coding sequence is TGTGCCAGCAGTTCGCTTTTGTCGGCACTAGCGGGAGGGGGAGATACGCAGTATTTT. Translated, it gives CASSSLLSALAGGGDTQYF.